The TCR beta chain described here comes from a study of identical twins. No donor was unhealthy or non-Caucasian. Germline V gene sequence: CDR1 SGHDT, CDR2 YYEEEE. With 2 bases clipped from V and 4 bases from J, the junction kept 3 bases outside the gene matches. This CDR3 contains 15 residues. Template switching added a universal primer binding site, and final cDNA carried unique molecular identifiers. Via MiXCR, TCRdb re-called the 5' RACE reads, giving one row per CDR3 protein. Here the sample spans more than 650,000 distinct CDR3 sequences, 5.5% to 6.5% being singletons. This chain uses TRBV5-6 with TRBJ2-1; 10 bases are shared with TRBD1. The source material was naive T cells sorted from blood. This receptor was obtained from a man younger than 30 in good health. The CDR3 loop reads CASSLADRGYNEQFF. The DNA for the CDR3 is TGTGCCAGCAGCTTAGCGGACAGGGGGTACAATGAGCAGTTCTTC.